The rows below give T cell receptor beta chains drawn from one sample of a study of monozygotic twins with inflammatory bowel disease. From its re-call of the 5' RACE reads, TCRdb lists each CDR3 protein once, without DNA. This sample's table reports a few hundred thousand distinct CDR3 sequences. Sequences were obtained from blood. These receptors all come from a human donor with ulcerative colitis or Crohn's disease, or a healthy co-twin of an affected twin (not recorded which). Each CDR3 is given with its conserved first and last residue. Each record gives: V gene, J gene, CDR3 protein.

v_call: TRBV7-2; j_call: TRBJ2-7; cdr3_aa: CASSPRLGQAYEQYF
v_call: TRBV5-6; j_call: TRBJ2-1; cdr3_aa: CASSFRDSGSYNEQFF
v_call: TRBV27; j_call: TRBJ2-1; cdr3_aa: CASSTDRGPYNEQFF
v_call: TRBV28; j_call: TRBJ1-6; cdr3_aa: CASSRTFGGSPLHF
v_call: TRBV5-1; j_call: TRBJ2-7; cdr3_aa: CASSLAGTWDEQYF
v_call: TRBV7-2; j_call: TRBJ1-5; cdr3_aa: CASSKTGQFNQPQHF
v_call: TRBV27; j_call: TRBJ1-5; cdr3_aa: CASSFLGGGVLQPQHF
v_call: TRBV5-1; j_call: TRBJ2-5; cdr3_aa: CASSGGTSTRQETQYF
v_call: TRBV6-1; j_call: TRBJ1-6; cdr3_aa: CASRRQGGYNSPLHF
v_call: TRBV12-3/TRBV12-4; j_call: TRBJ1-5; cdr3_aa: CASSLLRNQPQHF
v_call: TRBV12-3/TRBV12-4; j_call: TRBJ1-2; cdr3_aa: CASSFRVGLYGYTF
v_call: TRBV6-1; j_call: TRBJ1-5; cdr3_aa: CASSVKAGNQPQHF
v_call: TRBV5-1; j_call: TRBJ2-1; cdr3_aa: CASSPQDGSSNEQFF
v_call: TRBV25-1; j_call: TRBJ1-2; cdr3_aa: CASSEPGAPYTF
v_call: TRBV20-1; j_call: TRBJ2-7; cdr3_aa: CSARGRTSREYEQYF
v_call: TRBV29-1; j_call: TRBJ1-5; cdr3_aa: CSVTDSNQPQHF
v_call: TRBV5-4; j_call: TRBJ2-3; cdr3_aa: CASSLEVDTQYF
v_call: TRBV20-1; j_call: TRBJ2-2; cdr3_aa: CSASGTGELFF
v_call: TRBV5-1; j_call: TRBJ2-1; cdr3_aa: CASSLDAPLYEQFF
v_call: TRBV11-2; j_call: TRBJ1-4; cdr3_aa: CASSDNSGTRVYSVEKLFF
v_call: TRBV20-1; j_call: TRBJ1-5; cdr3_aa: CSANAGGSQPQHF
v_call: TRBV28; j_call: TRBJ2-3; cdr3_aa: CASSLSPTVRVPQYF
v_call: TRBV6-1; j_call: TRBJ2-2; cdr3_aa: CASKEGTANTGELFF
v_call: TRBV9; j_call: TRBJ2-1; cdr3_aa: CASSDPPGPGLAEPYNEQFF
v_call: TRBV4-2; j_call: TRBJ2-1; cdr3_aa: CASSQTRETVGSYNEQFF
v_call: TRBV20-1; j_call: TRBJ1-5; cdr3_aa: CSGAYRGAQHF
v_call: TRBV7-2; j_call: TRBJ2-3; cdr3_aa: CASRPNTGVPDTQYF
v_call: TRBV5-1; j_call: TRBJ2-7; cdr3_aa: CASIPGQVLSYEQYF
v_call: TRBV20-1; j_call: TRBJ2-3; cdr3_aa: CSARDPGRVGTDTQYF
v_call: TRBV5-4; j_call: TRBJ1-2; cdr3_aa: CASSTEQGEFNYGYTF
v_call: TRBV9; j_call: TRBJ2-3; cdr3_aa: CASSVDWGGIADTQYF
v_call: TRBV20-1; j_call: TRBJ2-1; cdr3_aa: CSASPSGRRGNEQFF
v_call: TRBV5-1; j_call: TRBJ1-2; cdr3_aa: CASSLDRGLGGYTF
v_call: TRBV18; j_call: TRBJ2-1; cdr3_aa: CASSEITSYNEQFF
v_call: TRBV6-2/TRBV6-3; j_call: TRBJ1-2; cdr3_aa: CASSPDGTFGYGYTF
v_call: TRBV24-1; j_call: TRBJ2-5; cdr3_aa: CATSDFGRSWREETQYF
v_call: TRBV7-3; j_call: TRBJ2-1; cdr3_aa: CASSLTFAEYNEQFF
v_call: TRBV30; j_call: TRBJ1-5; cdr3_aa: CAWSPDREGGPQHF
v_call: TRBV20-1; j_call: TRBJ2-6; cdr3_aa: CSARVSGGPYGANVLTF
v_call: TRBV12-5; j_call: TRBJ2-2; cdr3_aa: CASGLEYTGELFF
v_call: TRBV7-2; j_call: TRBJ1-4; cdr3_aa: CASSSRRGGYGEKLFF
v_call: TRBV20-1; j_call: TRBJ1-2; cdr3_aa: CSARVGRVYGYTF
v_call: TRBV20-1; j_call: TRBJ1-5; cdr3_aa: CSAHRTGGSNQPQHF
v_call: TRBV7-2; j_call: TRBJ2-2; cdr3_aa: CASSRRTSGSGTGELFF
v_call: TRBV10-3; j_call: TRBJ2-5; cdr3_aa: CAISGQYQETQYF
v_call: TRBV30; j_call: TRBJ2-3; cdr3_aa: CAWSPPGRQDTQYF
v_call: TRBV5-1; j_call: TRBJ2-7; cdr3_aa: CASSLGVGYEQYF
v_call: TRBV3-1; j_call: TRBJ2-3; cdr3_aa: CASSQDWGATDTQYF
v_call: TRBV7-6; j_call: TRBJ1-5; cdr3_aa: CASSEQGLGPQHF
v_call: TRBV6-5; j_call: TRBJ1-1; cdr3_aa: CASSYSFRGYTEAFF
v_call: TRBV20-1; j_call: TRBJ2-7; cdr3_aa: CSASLSAYEQYF
v_call: TRBV4-3; j_call: TRBJ2-7; cdr3_aa: CASSQVGQVLYEQYF
v_call: TRBV19; j_call: TRBJ1-5; cdr3_aa: CASSIAGAQPQHF
v_call: TRBV6-2/TRBV6-3; j_call: TRBJ2-2; cdr3_aa: CASTHLIGGELFF
v_call: TRBV20-1; j_call: TRBJ2-3; cdr3_aa: CSAKGLAGTDTQYF
v_call: TRBV4-3; j_call: TRBJ2-2; cdr3_aa: CASSQERLTTGELFF
v_call: TRBV27; j_call: TRBJ1-5; cdr3_aa: CASRLGQPKSPQHF
v_call: TRBV6-6; j_call: TRBJ1-2; cdr3_aa: CASRPLDTNYGYTF
v_call: TRBV5-1; j_call: TRBJ2-7; cdr3_aa: CASSPGGGLYEQYF
v_call: TRBV4-3; j_call: TRBJ2-4; cdr3_aa: CASSQVQGGHIQYF